One sample yielded the 20 T cell receptor beta chains listed below, sequenced in a study of radiotherapy plus CTLA-4 blockade in lung cancer (dated by TCRdb to the late 2010s). The library was generated by the immunoSEQ multiplex PCR assay. In its TCRdb copy, this immuneACCESS table keeps in-frame sequences only and misses some clones. Where compared with another copy, unresolved V genes explain less than half of these, and the others have no known cause. A total of some 92,000 clones appear in this sample, around 86% of them only once. The ten largest clones take up roughly 3.5% of the sample. The sequences come from peripheral blood, collected from a patient treated with radiotherapy plus ipilimumab. The receptors originated from a human donor with non-small cell lung cancer who had a partial response to radiotherapy plus ipilimumab.

The V gene is TRBV5-1, the J gene TRBJ2-7; D unresolved. Germline V gene lookup returns CDR1 SGHRS and CDR2 YFSETQ. CDR3 length equals 15 residues. The V end was cut by 0 bases, the J end by 1 base, with 11 bases between. Here the CDR3 DNA reads TGCGCCAGCAGCTTGGCCGCGACTCCTTCCTACGAGCAGTACTTC. It translates to CASSLAATPSYEQYF.

The gene calls are TRBV5-8 and TRBJ2-1, with 7 bases fitting TRBD1. CDR1 and CDR2 (germline): SGHTS, YDEGEE. There are 14 residues in the CDR3. V was clipped by 6 bases and J by 9 bases; unmatched bases: 12. The CDR3 DNA sequence: TGTGCCAGCAAAACAGGGGCTTTACTCGGTGAGCAGTTCTTC. Amino acids: CASKTGALLGEQFF.

This chain uses TRBV25-1 with TRBJ1-1; D is possibly TRBD1 (6 bases). Per germline, CDR1 MGHDK and CDR2 SYGVNS. The CDR3 consists of 12 residues. The V end was cut by 10 bases, the J end by 2 bases, with 11 bases between. The CDR3 coding sequence is TGTGCCACCAAACAGGGAAACACTGAAGCTTTCTTT. It encodes CATKQGNTEAFF.

The CDR3 loop is CASSLVASGSFTYNEQFF. The CDR3 bases are TGTGCCAGCAGCTTAGTCGCTAGCGGGAGCTTTACCTACAATGAGCAGTTCTTC. This chain uses TRBV11-2 with TRBJ2-1, with 10 positions matching TRBD2. This CDR3 is built from 18 residues. The germline V gene has CDR1 SGHAT and CDR2 FQNNGV. V dropped 1 base and J dropped 2; count of bases not matched to a gene: 8.

CDR3: CSVETTGNTQYF. The CDR3, as DNA: TGCAGCGTTGAAACGACAGGGAACACGCAGTATTTT. The chain links TRBV29-1 to TRBJ2-3; TRBD1 agrees at 7 bases. The V gene's germline CDR1 is SQVTM and CDR2 ANQGSEA. V trimming: 2 bases; J trimming: 9 bases; junction bases outside the gene matches: 5. The length of the CDR3 is 12 residues.

The chain employs TRBV7-2 and TRBJ1-5; D is uncertain. Germline CDR1 is SGHTA and CDR2 is FQGNSA. The CDR3 has 19 amino acids. Trimming removed 1 base from V and 3 bases from J, with 22 bases in between. In DNA, the CDR3 is TGTGCCAGCAGCTTAGTCGGAGGAGGAGATGGTGACGACAATCAGCCCCAGCATTTT. As protein: CASSLVGGGDGDDNQPQHF. Supplemented by reference TRBV7-2 and TRBJ1-5, the full variable domain reads GAGVSQSPSNKVTEKGKDVELRCDPISGHTALYWYRQSLGQGLEFLIYFQGNSAPDKSGLPSDRFSAERTGGSVSTLTIQRTQQEDSAVYLCASSLVGGGDGDDNQPQHFGDGTRLSIL.

This chain uses TRBV5-4 with TRBJ1-1; D possibly corresponds to TRBD1 (6 bases). The V and J ends lost 2 bases and 5 bases respectively, with 16 bases between them. The CDR3 has 15 amino acids. Germline lookup yields CDR1 SGHNT and CDR2 YYREEE (reference sequence). The CDR3 DNA reads TGTGCCAGCAGCTTCCAACAGGGATTTAAAACTGAAGCTTTCTTT. Translation gives CASSFQQGFKTEAFF.

The J gene is TRBJ1-5, the V gene TRBV28; D is unresolved. The ends were cut back, 2 bases at V and 3 bases at J, with 11 bases in the middle. Per the germline V gene, CDR1 is MDHEN and CDR2 is SYDVKM. CDR3 size: 15 residues. CDR3: CASSLNVALNQPQHF. Here the CDR3 DNA reads TGTGCCAGCAGTTTAAATGTGGCCCTCAATCAGCCCCAGCATTTT.

This clone has a handful of counts. V gene TRBV5-1 combines with J gene TRBJ2-7; tentative D call: TRBD2 (6 bases). Germline lookup yields CDR1 SGHRS and CDR2 YFSETQ. The CDR3 has 12 amino acids. Trimming removed 0 bases at V and 5 bases at J, with 6 bases between. The CDR3 sequence is CASSLAGDEQYF. In DNA, the CDR3 is TGCGCCAGCAGCTTGGCGGGGGACGAGCAGTACTTC.

This clone was counted once. The chain links TRBV5-1 to TRBJ2-7, with 7 bases identical to TRBD1. Germline-derived CDR1 and CDR2 are SGHRS and YFSETQ. The CDR3 is 15 residues long. With 0 bases clipped from V and 3 bases from J, the junction kept 6 bases outside the gene matches. The DNA for the CDR3 is TGCGCCAGCAGCTTGGTAGGGGGCGATAGCTACGAGCAGTACTTC. It codes for CASSLVGGDSYEQYF.

The gene calls are TRBV5-6 and TRBJ1-2, with no clear D. The length of the CDR3 is 15 residues. The germline V and J ends were trimmed by 0 bases and 4 bases, with 13 bases remaining between them. Per germline, CDR1 SGHDT and CDR2 YYEEEE. The DNA for the CDR3 is TGTGCCAGCAGCTTGGTCCGGGTTGAAAGCTATGGCTACACCTTC. Protein: CASSLVRVESYGYTF.

This chain uses TRBV2 with TRBJ1-2; the D gene is possibly TRBD1 (6 bases). V gave up 3 bases and J gave up 4 bases, with 9 bases separating them. The CDR3 has 13 residues. The germline V gene has CDR1 SNHLY and CDR2 FYNNEI. As DNA, the CDR3 is TGTGCCAGCAGTGACGACAGGCGCTATGGCTACACCTTC. Its protein is CASSDDRRYGYTF.

The genes are TRBV30 and TRBJ1-5; no clear D. Germline-derived CDR1 and CDR2 are GTSNPN and SVGIG (reference sequence). Trimming stripped 1 base from V and 9 bases from J, with 13 bases between. This CDR3 spans 13 amino acids. CDR3 loop: CAWSDRRVPPQHF. CDR3 sequence (DNA): TGTGCCTGGAGTGACCGGCGGGTCCCGCCCCAGCATTTT. Variable domain in full (rest from reference TRBV30 and TRBJ1-5): SQTIHQWPATLVQPVGSPLSLECTVEGTSNPNLYWYRQAAGRGLQLLFYSVGIGQISSEVPQNLSASRPQDRQFILSSKKLLLSDSGFYLCAWSDRRVPPQHFGDGTRLSIL.

V usage is TRBV11-2 and J usage is TRBJ1-4; D not certain. Trimming cost V 3 bases and J 2 bases, with 4 bases left between them. The germline gives CDR1 SGHAT, CDR2 FQNNGV. This CDR3 spans 13 amino acids. The CDR3 sequence is CASSFQTNEKLFF. The CDR3 coding sequence is TGTGCCAGCAGCTTCCAGACTAATGAAAAACTGTTTTTT.

J is TRBJ2-2 and V is TRBV5-4; TRBD2 matches at 11 bases. The CDR3 contains 15 residues. CDR1 and CDR2 (germline): SGHNT, YYREEE (reference sequence). V lost 0 bases and J lost 5; bases outside the gene matches: 0. CDR3 DNA: TGTGCCAGCAGCTTGGCTAGCGGGAGGACCGGGGAGCTGTTTTTT. This encodes CASSLASGRTGELFF.

V and J are TRBV1 and TRBJ2-1; TRBD2 was called by the table and not checked on the DNA. TRBV1 is termed a pseudogene. The length of the CDR3 is 18 residues. The CDR3 DNA sequence: TGCACCAGCAGCCAAGATCGGGCAGCGGGAGGGATCTACAATGAGCAGTTCTTC. Its protein is CTSSQDRAAGGIYNEQFF.

The rearrangement joins TRBV11-2 to TRBJ2-2; 8 nucleotides match TRBD1. Unmatched junction bases numbered 8, after V lost 3 bases and J lost 2 bases. The CDR3 consists of 17 residues. Germline values: CDR1 SGHAT, CDR2 FQNNGV. The CDR3 DNA follows: TGTGCCAGCAGCTTTAGCAGGGGGCGTCTAAACACCGGGGAGCTGTTTTTT. This encodes CASSFSRGRLNTGELFF.

This clone is a singleton in its sample. The rearrangement joins TRBV5-1 to TRBJ2-7, with 12 bases aligning to TRBD1. In germline, CDR1 is SGHRS, CDR2 YFSETQ. The CDR3 has 18 amino acids. Trimming took 2 bases from V and 5 from J; bases not matched to a gene: 14. CDR3 amino acids: CASSLTPPTGTGGNEQYF. The DNA for the CDR3 is TGCGCCAGCAGCTTAACCCCCCCTACCGGGACAGGGGGCAACGAGCAGTACTTC.

This chain connects TRBV10-3 to TRBJ1-1; 8 nucleotides line up with TRBD1. V shed 7 bases and J 1 base; nucleotides not matched to a gene: 5. CDR3 length: 14 amino acids. Germline V lookup: CDR1 ENHRY, CDR2 SYGVKD. This CDR3 reads CAITPDRENTEAFF. The CDR3 DNA reads as TGTGCCATCACCCCGGACAGGGAGAACACTGAAGCTTTCTTT.

By share, this clone ranks as medium-sized (0.01 to 0.1%). CDR3 loop: CASSLEAGKYGYTF. The CDR3 DNA reads as TGCGCCAGCAGCTTGGAAGCAGGGAAGTATGGCTACACCTTC. The chain uses TRBV5-1 and TRBJ1-2; maybe TRBD1 (5 bases). Germline assignment: CDR1 SGHRS and CDR2 YFSETQ. The CDR3 loop spans 14 amino acids. Between the trimmed V and J ends, which lost 0 bases and 5 bases, there was a span of 11 bases. The full variable domain, completed using reference TRBV5-1 and TRBJ1-2, is KAGVTQTPRYLIKTRGQQVTLSCSPISGHRSVSWYQQTPGQGLQFLFEYFSETQRNKGNFPGRFSGRQFSNSRSEMNVSTLELGDSALYLCASSLEAGKYGYTFGSGTRLTVV.